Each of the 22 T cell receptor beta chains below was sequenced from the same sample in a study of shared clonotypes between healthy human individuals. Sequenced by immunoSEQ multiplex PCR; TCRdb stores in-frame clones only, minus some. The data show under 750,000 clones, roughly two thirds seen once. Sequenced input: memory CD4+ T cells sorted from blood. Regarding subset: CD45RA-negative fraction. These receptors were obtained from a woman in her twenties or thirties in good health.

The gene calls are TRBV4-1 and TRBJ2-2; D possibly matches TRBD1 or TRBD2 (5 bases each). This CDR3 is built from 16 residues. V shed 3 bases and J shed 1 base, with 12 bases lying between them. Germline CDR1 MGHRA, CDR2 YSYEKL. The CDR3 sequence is CASSHPRGQNTGELFF. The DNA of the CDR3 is TGCGCCAGCAGCCATCCCCGGGGCCAGAACACCGGGGAGCTGTTTTTT.

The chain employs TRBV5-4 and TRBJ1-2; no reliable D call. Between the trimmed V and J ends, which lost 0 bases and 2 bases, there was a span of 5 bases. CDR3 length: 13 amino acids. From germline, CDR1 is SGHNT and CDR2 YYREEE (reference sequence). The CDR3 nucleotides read TGTGCCAGCAGCTTGGTCGGAAACTATGGCTACACCTTC. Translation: CASSLVGNYGYTF.

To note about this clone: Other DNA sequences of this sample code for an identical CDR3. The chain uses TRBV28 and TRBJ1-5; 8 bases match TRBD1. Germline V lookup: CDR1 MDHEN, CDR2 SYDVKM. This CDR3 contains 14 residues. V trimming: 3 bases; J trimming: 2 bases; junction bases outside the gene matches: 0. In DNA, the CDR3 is TGTGCCAGCAGTTTGGGACAGGGCAATCAGCCCCAGCATTTT. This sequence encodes CASSLGQGNQPQHF.

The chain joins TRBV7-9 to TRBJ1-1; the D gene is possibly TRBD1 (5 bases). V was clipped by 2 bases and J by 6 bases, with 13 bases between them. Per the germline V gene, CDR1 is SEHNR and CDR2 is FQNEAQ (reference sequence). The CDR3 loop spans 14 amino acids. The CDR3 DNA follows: TGTGCCAGCAGCTTACCCCGGGGCGGGTCTGAAGCTTTCTTT. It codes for CASSLPRGGSEAFF.

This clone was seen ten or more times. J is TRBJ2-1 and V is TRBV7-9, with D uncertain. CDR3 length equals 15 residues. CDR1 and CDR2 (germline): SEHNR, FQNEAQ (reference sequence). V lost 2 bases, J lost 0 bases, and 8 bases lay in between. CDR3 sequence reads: CASSLTTSSYNEQFF. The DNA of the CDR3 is TGTGCCAGCAGCTTAACCACGAGCTCCTACAATGAGCAGTTCTTC.

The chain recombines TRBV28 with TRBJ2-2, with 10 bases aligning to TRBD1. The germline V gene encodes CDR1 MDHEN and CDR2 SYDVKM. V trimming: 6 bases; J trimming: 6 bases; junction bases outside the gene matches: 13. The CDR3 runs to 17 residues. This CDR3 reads CASRYSPGQGIPGELFF. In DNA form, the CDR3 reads TGTGCCAGCAGATATTCTCCGGGACAGGGGATTCCCGGGGAGCTGTTTTTT. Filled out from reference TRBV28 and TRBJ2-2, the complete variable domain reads DVKVTQSSRYLVKRTGEKVFLECVQDMDHENMFWYRQDPGLGLRLIYFSYDVKMKEKGDIPEGYSVSREKKERFSLILESASTNQTSMYLCASRYSPGQGIPGELFFGEGSRLTVL.

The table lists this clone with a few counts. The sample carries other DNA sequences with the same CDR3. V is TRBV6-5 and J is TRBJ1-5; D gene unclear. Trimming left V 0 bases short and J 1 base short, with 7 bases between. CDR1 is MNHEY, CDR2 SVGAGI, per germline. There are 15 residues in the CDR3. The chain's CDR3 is CASSYSFRSNQPQHF. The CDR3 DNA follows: TGTGCCAGCAGTTACTCTTTTAGGAGCAATCAGCCCCAGCATTTT.

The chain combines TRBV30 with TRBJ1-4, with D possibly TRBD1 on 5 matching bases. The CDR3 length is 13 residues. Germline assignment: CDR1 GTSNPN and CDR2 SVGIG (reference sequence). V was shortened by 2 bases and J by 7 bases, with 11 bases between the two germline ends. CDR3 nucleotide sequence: TGTGCCTGGAGTTTGGGGGGGGTTGAAAAACTGTTTTTT. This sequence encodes CAWSLGGVEKLFF.

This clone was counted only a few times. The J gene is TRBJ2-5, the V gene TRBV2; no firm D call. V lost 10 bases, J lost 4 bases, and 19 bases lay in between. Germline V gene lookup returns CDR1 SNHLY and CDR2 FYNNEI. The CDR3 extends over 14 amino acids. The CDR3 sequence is CATSYSQLGETQYF. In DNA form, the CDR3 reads TGTGCCACCTCCTACTCCCAGCTGGGAGAGACCCAGTACTTC.

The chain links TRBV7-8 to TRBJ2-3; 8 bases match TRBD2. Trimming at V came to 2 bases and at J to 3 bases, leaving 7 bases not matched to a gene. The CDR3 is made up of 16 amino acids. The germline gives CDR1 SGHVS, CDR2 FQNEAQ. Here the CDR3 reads CASSLLAGTGTDTQYF. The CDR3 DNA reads TGTGCCAGCAGCTTATTAGCGGGAACTGGGACAGATACGCAGTATTTT.

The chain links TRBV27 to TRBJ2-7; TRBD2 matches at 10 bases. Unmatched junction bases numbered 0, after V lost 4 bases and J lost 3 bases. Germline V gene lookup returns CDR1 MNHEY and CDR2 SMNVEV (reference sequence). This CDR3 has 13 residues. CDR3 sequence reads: CASSSSGSYEQYF. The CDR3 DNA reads TGTGCCAGCAGTTCTAGCGGGAGCTACGAGCAGTACTTC.

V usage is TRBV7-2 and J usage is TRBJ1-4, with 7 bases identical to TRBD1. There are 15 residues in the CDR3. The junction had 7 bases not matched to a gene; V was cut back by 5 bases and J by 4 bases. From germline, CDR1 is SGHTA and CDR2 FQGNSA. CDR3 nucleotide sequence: TGTGCCAGCAGCCGCGGGACAGTGTTTAATGAAAAACTGTTTTTT. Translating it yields CASSRGTVFNEKLFF.

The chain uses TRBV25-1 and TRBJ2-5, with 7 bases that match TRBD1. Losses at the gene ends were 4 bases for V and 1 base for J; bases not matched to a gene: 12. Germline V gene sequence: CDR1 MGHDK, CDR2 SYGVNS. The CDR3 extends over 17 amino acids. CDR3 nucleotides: TGTGCCAGCAGTGGAAGGAAAGGGGGCAAATCCCAAGAGACCCAGTACTTC. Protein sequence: CASSGRKGGKSQETQYF.

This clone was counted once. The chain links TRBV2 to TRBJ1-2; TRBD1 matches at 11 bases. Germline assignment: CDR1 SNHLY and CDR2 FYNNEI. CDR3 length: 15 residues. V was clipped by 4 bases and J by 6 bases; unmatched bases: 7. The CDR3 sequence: CASSVVRTGGDGYTF. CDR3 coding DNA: TGTGCCAGCAGTGTAGTTAGGACAGGGGGCGATGGCTACACCTTC.

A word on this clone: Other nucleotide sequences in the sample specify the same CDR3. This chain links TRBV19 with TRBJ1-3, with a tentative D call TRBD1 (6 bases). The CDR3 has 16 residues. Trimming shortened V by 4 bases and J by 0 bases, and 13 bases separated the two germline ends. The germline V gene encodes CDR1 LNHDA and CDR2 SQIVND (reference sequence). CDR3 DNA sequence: TGTGCCAGTAGTACCCCGGGACAAAGCTCTGGAAACACCATATATTTT. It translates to CASSTPGQSSGNTIYF.

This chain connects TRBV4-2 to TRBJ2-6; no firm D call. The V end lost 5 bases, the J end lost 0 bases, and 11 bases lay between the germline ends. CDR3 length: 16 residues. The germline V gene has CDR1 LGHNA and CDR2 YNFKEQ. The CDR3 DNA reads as TGTGCCAGCAGCTTGGCTTCGTTCTCTGGGGCCAACGTCCTGACTTTC. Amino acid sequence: CASSLASFSGANVLTF.

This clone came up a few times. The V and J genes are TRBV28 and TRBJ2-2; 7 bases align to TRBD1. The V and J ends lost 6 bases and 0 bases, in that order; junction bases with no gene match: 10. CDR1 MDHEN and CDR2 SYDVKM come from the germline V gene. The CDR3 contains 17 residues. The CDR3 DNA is TGTGCCAGCAGGAACCGGGACAGAGATACGAACACCGGGGAGCTGTTTTTT. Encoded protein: CASRNRDRDTNTGELFF.

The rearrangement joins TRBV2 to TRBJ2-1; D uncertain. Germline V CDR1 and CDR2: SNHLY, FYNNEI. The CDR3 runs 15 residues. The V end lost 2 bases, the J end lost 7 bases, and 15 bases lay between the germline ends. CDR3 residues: CASSEFLVISNEQFF. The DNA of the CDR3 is TGTGCCAGCAGTGAATTTCTAGTCATCTCGAATGAGCAGTTCTTC.

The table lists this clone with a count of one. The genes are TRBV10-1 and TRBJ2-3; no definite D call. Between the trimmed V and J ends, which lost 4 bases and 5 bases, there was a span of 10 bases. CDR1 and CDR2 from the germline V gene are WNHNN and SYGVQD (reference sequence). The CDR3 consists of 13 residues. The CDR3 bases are TGCGCCAGCAGTGGATCTTGGAAAGATACGCAGTATTTT. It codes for CASSGSWKDTQYF.

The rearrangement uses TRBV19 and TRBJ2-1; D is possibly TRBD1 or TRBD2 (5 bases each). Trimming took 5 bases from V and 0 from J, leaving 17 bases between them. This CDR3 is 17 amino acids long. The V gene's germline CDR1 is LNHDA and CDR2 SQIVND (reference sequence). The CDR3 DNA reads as TGTGCCAGTAGTCCGCCGCCCGGGACGGGCTCCTACAATGAGCAGTTCTTC. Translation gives CASSPPPGTGSYNEQFF.

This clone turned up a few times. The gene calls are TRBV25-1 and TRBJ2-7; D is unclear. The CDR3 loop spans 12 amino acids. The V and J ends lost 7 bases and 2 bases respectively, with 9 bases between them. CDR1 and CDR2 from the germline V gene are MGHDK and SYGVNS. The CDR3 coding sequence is TGTGCCAGCATCGGCGGACCCTACGAGCAGTACTTC. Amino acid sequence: CASIGGPYEQYF.

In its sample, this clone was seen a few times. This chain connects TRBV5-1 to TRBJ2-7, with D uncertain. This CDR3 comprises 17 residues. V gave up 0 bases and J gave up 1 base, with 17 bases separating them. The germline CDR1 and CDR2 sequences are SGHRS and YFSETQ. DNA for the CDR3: TGCGCCAGCAGCTTGGGCCTCTCCGTAGCCGCTTCCTACGAGCAGTACTTC. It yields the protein CASSLGLSVAASYEQYF.